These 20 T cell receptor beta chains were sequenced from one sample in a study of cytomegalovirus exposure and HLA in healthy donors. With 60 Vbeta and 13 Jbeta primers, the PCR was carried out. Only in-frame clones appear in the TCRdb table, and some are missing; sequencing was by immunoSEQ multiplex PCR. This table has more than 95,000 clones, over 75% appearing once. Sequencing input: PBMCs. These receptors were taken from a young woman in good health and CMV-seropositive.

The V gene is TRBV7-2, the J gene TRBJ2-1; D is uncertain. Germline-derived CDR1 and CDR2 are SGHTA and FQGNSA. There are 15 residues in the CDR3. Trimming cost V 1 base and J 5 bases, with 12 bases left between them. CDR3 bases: TGTGCCAGCAGCTTAGGGTCTCTAGGTAACAATGAGCAGTTCTTC. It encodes CASSLGSLGNNEQFF. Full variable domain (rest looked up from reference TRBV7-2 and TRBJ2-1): GAGVSQSPSNKVTEKGKDVELRCDPISGHTALYWYRQSLGQGLEFLIYFQGNSAPDKSGLPSDRFSAERTGGSVSTLTIQRTQQEDSAVYLCASSLGSLGNNEQFFGPGTRLTVL.

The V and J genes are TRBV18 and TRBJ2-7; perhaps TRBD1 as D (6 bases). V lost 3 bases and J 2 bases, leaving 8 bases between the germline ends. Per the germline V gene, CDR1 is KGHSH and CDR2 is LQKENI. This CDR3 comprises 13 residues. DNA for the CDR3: TGTGCCAGCTCACCCGGGACAACCTACGAGCAGTACTTC. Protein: CASSPGTTYEQYF.

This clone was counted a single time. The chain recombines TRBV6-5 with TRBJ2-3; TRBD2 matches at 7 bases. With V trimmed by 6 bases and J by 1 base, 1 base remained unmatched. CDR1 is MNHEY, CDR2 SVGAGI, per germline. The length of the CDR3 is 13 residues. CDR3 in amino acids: CASRAGGTDTQYF. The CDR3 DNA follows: TGTGCCAGCAGGGCGGGAGGCACAGATACGCAGTATTTT.

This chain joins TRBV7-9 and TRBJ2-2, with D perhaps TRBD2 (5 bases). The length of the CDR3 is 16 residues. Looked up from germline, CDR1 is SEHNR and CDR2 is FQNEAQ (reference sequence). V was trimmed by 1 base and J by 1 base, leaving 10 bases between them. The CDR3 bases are TGTGCCAGCAGCTTAGTAGCGAAAGGGAACACCGGGGAGCTGTTTTTT. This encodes CASSLVAKGNTGELFF.

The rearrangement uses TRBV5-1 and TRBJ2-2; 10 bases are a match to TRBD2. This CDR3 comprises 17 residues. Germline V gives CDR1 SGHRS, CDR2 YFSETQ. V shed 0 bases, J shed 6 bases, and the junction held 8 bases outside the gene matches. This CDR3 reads CASSLAPLAGFSGELFF. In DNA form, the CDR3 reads TGCGCCAGCAGCTTGGCCCCACTAGCGGGATTCTCCGGGGAGCTGTTTTTT.

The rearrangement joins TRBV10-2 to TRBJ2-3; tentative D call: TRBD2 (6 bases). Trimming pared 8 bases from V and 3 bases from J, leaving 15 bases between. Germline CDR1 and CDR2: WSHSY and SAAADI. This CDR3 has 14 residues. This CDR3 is CASSFGGGTDTQYF. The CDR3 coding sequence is TGCGCCAGCTCCTTTGGAGGAGGGACAGATACGCAGTATTTT.

CDR3 nucleotides: TGCGCCAGCAGGGGACTAGCGGGAGTTGACAATGAGCAGTTCTTC. This sequence encodes CASRGLAGVDNEQFF. The chain joins TRBV5-1 to TRBJ2-1; the match to TRBD2 covers 14 bases. Trimming removed 5 bases from V and 5 bases from J; junction bases left unmatched: 3. This CDR3 region has 15 residues. The germline V gene has CDR1 SGHRS and CDR2 YFSETQ.

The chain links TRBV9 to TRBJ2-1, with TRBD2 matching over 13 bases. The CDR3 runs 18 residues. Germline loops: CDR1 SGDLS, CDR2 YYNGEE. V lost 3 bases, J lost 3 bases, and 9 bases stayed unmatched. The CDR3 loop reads CASSASGTSGMSYNEQFF. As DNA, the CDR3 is TGTGCCAGCAGCGCCTCCGGGACTAGCGGGATGAGCTACAATGAGCAGTTCTTC.

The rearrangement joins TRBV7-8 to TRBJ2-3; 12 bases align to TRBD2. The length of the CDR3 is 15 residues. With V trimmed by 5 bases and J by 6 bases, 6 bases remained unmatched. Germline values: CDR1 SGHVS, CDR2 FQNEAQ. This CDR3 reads CASSPAGTSGDTQYF. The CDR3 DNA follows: TGTGCCAGCAGCCCCGCAGGGACTAGCGGGGATACGCAGTATTTT.

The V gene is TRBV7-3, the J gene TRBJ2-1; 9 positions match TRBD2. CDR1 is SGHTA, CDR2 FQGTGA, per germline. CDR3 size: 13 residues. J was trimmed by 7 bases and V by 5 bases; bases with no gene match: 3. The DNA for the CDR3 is TGTGCCAGCAGCGGGCTAGCGGGGAATGAGCAGTTCTTC. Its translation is CASSGLAGNEQFF.

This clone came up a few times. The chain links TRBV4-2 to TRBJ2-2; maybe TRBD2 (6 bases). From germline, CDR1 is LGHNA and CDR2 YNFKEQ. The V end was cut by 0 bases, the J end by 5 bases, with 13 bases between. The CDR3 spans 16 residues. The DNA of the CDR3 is TGTGCCAGCAGCCAAGATCAGGCTGGGGGGACCGGGGAGCTGTTTTTT. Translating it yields CASSQDQAGGTGELFF.

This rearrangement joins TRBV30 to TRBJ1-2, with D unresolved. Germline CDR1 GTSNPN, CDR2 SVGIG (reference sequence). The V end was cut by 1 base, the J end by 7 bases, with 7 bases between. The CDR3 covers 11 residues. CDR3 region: CAWSAGGGYTF. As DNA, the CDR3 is TGTGCCTGGAGTGCGGGTGGTGGCTACACCTTC.

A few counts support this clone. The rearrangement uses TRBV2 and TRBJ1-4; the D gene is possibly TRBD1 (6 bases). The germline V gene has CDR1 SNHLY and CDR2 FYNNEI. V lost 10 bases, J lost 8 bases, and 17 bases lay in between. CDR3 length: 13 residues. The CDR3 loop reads CATTRTGSEKLFF. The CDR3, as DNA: TGTGCCACTACTCGTACAGGGAGCGAAAAACTGTTTTTT.

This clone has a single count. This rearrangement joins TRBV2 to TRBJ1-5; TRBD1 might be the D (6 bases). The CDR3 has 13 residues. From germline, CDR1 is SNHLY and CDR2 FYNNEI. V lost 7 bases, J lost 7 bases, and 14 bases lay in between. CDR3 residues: CASTGGARQPQHF. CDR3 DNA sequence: TGTGCCAGCACCGGGGGGGCTAGACAGCCCCAGCATTTT. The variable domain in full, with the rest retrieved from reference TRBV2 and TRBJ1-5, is EPEVTQTPSHQVTQMGQEVILRCVPISNHLYFYWYRQILGQKVEFLVSFYNNEISEKSEIFDDQFSVERPDGSNFTLKIRSTKLEDSAMYFCASTGGARQPQHFGDGTRLSIL.

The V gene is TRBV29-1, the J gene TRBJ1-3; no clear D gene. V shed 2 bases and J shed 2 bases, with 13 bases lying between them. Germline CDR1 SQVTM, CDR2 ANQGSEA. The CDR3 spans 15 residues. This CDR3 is CSVELPGVPGNTIYF. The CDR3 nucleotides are TGCAGCGTTGAACTTCCCGGGGTCCCTGGAAACACCATATATTTT.

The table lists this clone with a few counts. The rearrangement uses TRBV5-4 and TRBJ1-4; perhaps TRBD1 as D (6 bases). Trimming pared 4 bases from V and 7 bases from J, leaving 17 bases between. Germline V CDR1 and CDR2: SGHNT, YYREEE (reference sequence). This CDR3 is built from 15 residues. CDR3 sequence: CASSPTGSDSEKLFF. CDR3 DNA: TGTGCCAGCAGCCCAACAGGGAGCGATAGTGAAAAACTGTTTTTT.

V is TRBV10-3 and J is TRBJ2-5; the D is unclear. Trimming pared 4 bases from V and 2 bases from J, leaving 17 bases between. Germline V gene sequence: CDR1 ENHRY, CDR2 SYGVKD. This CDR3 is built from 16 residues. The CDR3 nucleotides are TGTGCCATCAGTGTAATCAGCGCCACCCTACAAGAGACCCAGTACTTC. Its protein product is CAISVISATLQETQYF.

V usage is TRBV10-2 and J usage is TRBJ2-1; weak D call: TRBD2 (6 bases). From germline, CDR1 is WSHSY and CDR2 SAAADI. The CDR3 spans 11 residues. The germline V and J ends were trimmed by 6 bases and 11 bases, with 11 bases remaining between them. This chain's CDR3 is CASSPGLKQFF. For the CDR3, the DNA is TGCGCCAGCAGCCCGGGACTTAAGCAGTTCTTC.

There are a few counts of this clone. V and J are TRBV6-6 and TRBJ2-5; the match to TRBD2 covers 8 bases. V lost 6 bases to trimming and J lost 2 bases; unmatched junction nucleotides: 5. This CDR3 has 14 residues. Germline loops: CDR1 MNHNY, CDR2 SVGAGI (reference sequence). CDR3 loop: CASRRLAPQETQYF. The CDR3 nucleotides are TGTGCCAGCAGAAGACTAGCGCCTCAAGAGACCCAGTACTTC.

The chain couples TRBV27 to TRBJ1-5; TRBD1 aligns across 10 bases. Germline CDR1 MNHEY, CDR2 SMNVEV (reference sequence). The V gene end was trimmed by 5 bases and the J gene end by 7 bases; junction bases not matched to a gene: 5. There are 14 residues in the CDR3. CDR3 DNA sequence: TGTGCCAGCAGTCTGGGACAGGGGTCCCAGCCCCAGCATTTT. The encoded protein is CASSLGQGSQPQHF.